The clone carrying this T cell receptor beta chain was observed many times. Its antigen is unidentified. Library preparation for TCR beta used quantitative 5'-RACE with molecular barcodes. TCRdb re-derived calls from the 5' RACE reads in MiXCR, one entry per CDR3 protein. This table holds approximately 90,000 distinct CDR3 sequences, about 7.7% found once. This sample is part of a study of CD8 T cells in ankylosing spondylitis. Broader study findings: Disease-linked clones bore a CD8+ phenotype, appearing relatively rarely in peripheral blood. Ankylosing spondylitis blood seemed to carry a telltale TCR beta motif made of fewer than 10 highly homologous variants. Enrichment of disease-linked clones was reportedly significant in matched ankylosing spondylitis synovial fluid.

CDR3 length equals 13 residues. The V segment lost 7 bases and the J segment 2 bases; nucleotides outside the gene matches: 1. Germline loops: CDR1 SQVTM, CDR2 ANQGSEA. This TCR was recovered from a male donor with ankylosing spondylitis or in good health (not recorded which). V and J are TRBV29-1 and TRBJ2-5; TRBD2 aligns across 13 bases. The sequenced sample was blood, either unsorted or a sorted T cell fraction (not recorded which). The CDR3, as DNA: TGCAGCGCGGGACTAGCGGGACAAGAGACCCAGTACTTC. The encoded protein is CSAGLAGQETQYF.